This record looks at one T cell receptor beta chain sequence and its context. Antigen: not known. Time point here: week 47, end of study. Vaccination used 300 ug of mutant IDH1 20-mer peptide per dose, with topical imiquimod. Eight vaccinations went to patients in weeks 1, 3, 5, 7, 11, 15, 19, 23. Each donor presented with a new WHO grade 3 or 4 astrocytoma that tested IDH1-mutant and showed ATRX loss. TCRdb's copy holds only in-frame clones and misses some; the assay was immunoSEQ multiplex PCR. The profile covers approximately 56,000 clones, with about 65% appearing a single time and under 5.5% taken by the ten largest. This entry is derived from a study of a mutant IDH1 vaccine in newly diagnosed glioma. Study-wide context: Males made up about 60% and females about 40% of treated patients, whose mean age was around 40 years. Every participant had undergone radiotherapy, temozolomide, or both before, and most underwent both.

With V trimmed by 2 bases and J by 0 bases, 10 bases remained unmatched. The CDR3 has 19 amino acids. Germline V lookup: CDR1 SEHNR, CDR2 FQNEAQ (reference sequence). This clonotype was obtained from a man aged 35-49 years with glioma. Some clones in this sample may be carry-over from other donors' samples. Sequenced material: peripheral blood mononuclear cells (PBMCs), taken from a glioma patient whose treatment included an IDH1 peptide vaccine. V is TRBV7-9 and J is TRBJ2-5; TRBD2 aligns across 12 bases. Here the CDR3 DNA reads TGTGCCAGCAGCTTAATCTTGACTAGCGGGGGAGACTACCAAGAGACCCAGTACTTC. Protein product: CASSLILTSGGDYQETQYF.